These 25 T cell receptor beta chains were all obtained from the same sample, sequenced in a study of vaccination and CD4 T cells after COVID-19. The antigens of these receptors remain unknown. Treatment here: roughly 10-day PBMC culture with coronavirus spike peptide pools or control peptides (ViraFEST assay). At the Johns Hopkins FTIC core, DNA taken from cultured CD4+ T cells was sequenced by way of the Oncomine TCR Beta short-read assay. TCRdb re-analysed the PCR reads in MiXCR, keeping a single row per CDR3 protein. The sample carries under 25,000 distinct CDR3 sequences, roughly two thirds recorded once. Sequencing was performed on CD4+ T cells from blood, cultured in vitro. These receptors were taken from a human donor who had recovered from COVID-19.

This chain's CDR3 is CASSRQGANQPQHF. CDR3 bases: TGTGCCAGCAGCCGACAGGGGGCGAATCAGCCCCAGCATTTT. The chain joins TRBV7-2 to TRBJ1-5; TRBD1 aligns across 10 bases. This CDR3 spans 14 amino acids. Germline V CDR1 and CDR2: SGHTA, FQGNSA. Losses at the gene ends were 5 bases for V and 4 bases for J; bases not matched to a gene: 2. Looking up the rest from reference TRBV7-2 and TRBJ1-5 gives the full variable domain: GAGVSQSPSNKVTEKGKDVELRCDPISGHTALYWYRQSLGQGLEFLIYFQGNSAPDKSGLPSDRFSAERTGGSVSTLTIQRTQQEDSAVYLCASSRQGANQPQHFGDGTRLSIL.

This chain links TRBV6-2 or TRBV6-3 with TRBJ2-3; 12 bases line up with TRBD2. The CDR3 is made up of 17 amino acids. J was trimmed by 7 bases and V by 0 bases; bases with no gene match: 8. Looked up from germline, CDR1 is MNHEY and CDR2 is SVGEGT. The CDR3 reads CASSYSVTTSGRYTQYF. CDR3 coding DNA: TGTGCCAGCAGTTACTCAGTGACGACTAGCGGGAGATATACGCAGTATTTT.

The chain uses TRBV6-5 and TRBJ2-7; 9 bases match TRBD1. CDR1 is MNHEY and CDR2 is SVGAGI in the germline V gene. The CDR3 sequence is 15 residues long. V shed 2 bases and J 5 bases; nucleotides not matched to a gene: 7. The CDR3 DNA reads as TGTGCCAGCAGTTACGCAGGACAGGGGTGGCACGAGCAGTACTTC. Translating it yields CASSYAGQGWHEQYF.

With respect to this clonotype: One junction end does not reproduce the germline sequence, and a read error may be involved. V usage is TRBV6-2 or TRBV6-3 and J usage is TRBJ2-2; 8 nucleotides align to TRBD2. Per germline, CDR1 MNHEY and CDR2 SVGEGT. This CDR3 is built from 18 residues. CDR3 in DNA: TGTGCCAGCAGGGCGGCGGCGGGAGGCCTTCTAAGAGGCGGGGAGCTGCTTTTT. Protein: CASRAAAGGLLRGGELLF.

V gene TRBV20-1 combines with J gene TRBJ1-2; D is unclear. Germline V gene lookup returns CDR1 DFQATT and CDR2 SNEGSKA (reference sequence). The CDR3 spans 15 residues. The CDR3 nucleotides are TGCATTGGGCCTGTTGTGAGCGAGGAACTCTATGGCTACACCTTC. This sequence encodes CIGPVVSEELYGYTF.

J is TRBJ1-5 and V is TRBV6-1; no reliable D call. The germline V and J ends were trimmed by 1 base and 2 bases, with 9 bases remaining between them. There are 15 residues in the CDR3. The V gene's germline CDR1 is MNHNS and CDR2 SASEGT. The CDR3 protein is CASSEGAPRNQPQHF. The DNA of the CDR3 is TGTGCCAGCAGTGAAGGTGCGCCGCGCAATCAGCCCCAGCATTTT.

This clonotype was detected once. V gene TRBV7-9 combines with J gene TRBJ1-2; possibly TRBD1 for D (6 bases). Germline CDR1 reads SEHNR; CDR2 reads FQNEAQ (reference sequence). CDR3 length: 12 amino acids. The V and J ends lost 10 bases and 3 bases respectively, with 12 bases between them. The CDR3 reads CATNEGDYGYTF. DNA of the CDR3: TGTGCCACTAACGAGGGGGACTATGGCTACACCTTC.

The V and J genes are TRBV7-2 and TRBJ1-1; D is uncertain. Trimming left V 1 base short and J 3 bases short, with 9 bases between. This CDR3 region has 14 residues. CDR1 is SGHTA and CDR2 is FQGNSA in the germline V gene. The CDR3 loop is CASSLVAVDTEAFF. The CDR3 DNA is TGTGCCAGCAGCTTAGTAGCTGTAGACACTGAAGCTTTCTTT.

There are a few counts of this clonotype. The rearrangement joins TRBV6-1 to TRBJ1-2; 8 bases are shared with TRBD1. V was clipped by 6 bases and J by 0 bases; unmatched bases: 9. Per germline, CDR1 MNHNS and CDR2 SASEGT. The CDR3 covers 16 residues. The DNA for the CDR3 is TGTGCCAGCAGAAGAGGACGACAGGGGACTAACTATGGCTACACCTTC. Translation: CASRRGRQGTNYGYTF.

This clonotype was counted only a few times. CDR3: CSARDFLAGGGGANVLTF. As DNA, the CDR3 is TGCAGTGCTAGAGATTTCCTAGCGGGAGGAGGTGGGGCCAACGTCCTGACTTTC. The chain is built from TRBV20-1 and TRBJ2-6; TRBD2 matches at 11 bases. Germline CDR1 reads DFQATT; CDR2 reads SNEGSKA (reference sequence). Trimming cost V 0 bases and J 3 bases; bases outside gene matches: 7. The CDR3 is made up of 18 amino acids.

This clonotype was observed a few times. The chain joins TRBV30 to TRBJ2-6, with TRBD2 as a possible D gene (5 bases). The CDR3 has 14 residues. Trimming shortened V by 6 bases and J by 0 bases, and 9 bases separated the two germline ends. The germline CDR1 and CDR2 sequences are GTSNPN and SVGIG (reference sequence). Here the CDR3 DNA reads TGTGCCTGTACTCGGGGCTCTGGGGCCAACGTCCTGACTTTC. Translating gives CACTRGSGANVLTF.

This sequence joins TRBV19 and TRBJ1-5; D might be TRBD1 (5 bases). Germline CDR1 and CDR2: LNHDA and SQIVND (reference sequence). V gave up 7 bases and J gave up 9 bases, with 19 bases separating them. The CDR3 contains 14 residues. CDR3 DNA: TGTGCCAGTAAAGGGGCCTGGGGCCCGCGGCCCCAGCATTTT. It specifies CASKGAWGPRPQHF.

CDR3 sequence: CASSRRKNTEAFF. The DNA of the CDR3 is TGTGCCAGCAGTAGACGAAAGAACACTGAAGCTTTCTTT. This chain joins TRBV25-1 and TRBJ1-1, with D unclear. The CDR3 has 13 amino acids. Germline CDR1 is MGHDK and CDR2 is SYGVNS. Between the trimmed V and J ends, which lost 5 bases and 1 base, there was a span of 8 bases. The whole variable domain, filled in from reference TRBV25-1 and TRBJ1-1, reads EADIYQTPRYLVIGTGKKITLECSQTMGHDKMYWYQQDPGMELHLIHYSYGVNSTEKGDLSSESTVSRIRTEHFPLTLESARPSHTSQYLCASSRRKNTEAFFGQGTRLTVV.

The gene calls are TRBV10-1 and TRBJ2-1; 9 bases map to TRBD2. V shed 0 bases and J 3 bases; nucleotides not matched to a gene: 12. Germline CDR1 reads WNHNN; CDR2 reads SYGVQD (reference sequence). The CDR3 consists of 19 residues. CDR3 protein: CASSESGSGGRGNYNEQFF. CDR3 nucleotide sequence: TGCGCCAGCAGTGAGTCAGGTTCCGGCGGGAGGGGGAACTACAATGAGCAGTTCTTC.

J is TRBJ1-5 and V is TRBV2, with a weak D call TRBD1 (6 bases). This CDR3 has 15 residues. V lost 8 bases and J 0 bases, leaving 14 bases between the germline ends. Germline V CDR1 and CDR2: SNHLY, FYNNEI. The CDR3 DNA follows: TGTGCCAGCCACCAAGGGACAATTAGCAATCAGCCCCAGCATTTT. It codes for CASHQGTISNQPQHF. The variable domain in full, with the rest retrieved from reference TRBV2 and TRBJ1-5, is EPEVTQTPSHQVTQMGQEVILRCVPISNHLYFYWYRQILGQKVEFLVSFYNNEISEKSEIFDDQFSVERPDGSNFTLKIRSTKLEDSAMYFCASHQGTISNQPQHFGDGTRLSIL.

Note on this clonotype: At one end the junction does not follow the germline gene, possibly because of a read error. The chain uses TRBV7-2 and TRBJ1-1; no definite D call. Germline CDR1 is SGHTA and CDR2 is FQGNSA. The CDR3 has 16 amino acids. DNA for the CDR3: TGCGCCAGCAGCCAAGCCGATGGGAGAGCTAACACTGAAGCTTTCTTT. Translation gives CASSQADGRANTEAFF. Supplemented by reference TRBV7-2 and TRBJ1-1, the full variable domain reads GAGVSQSPSNKVTEKGKDVELRCDPISGHTALYWYRQSLGQGLEFLIYFQGNSAPDKSGLPSDRFSAERTGGSVSTLTIQRTQQEDSAVYLCASSQADGRANTEAFFGQGTRLTVV.

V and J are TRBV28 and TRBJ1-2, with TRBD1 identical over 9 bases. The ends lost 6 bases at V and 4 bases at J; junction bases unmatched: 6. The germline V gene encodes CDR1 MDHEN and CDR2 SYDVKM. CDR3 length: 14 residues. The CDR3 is CASRPGQGVYGYTF. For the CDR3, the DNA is TGTGCCAGCAGACCGGGACAGGGTGTCTATGGCTACACCTTC.

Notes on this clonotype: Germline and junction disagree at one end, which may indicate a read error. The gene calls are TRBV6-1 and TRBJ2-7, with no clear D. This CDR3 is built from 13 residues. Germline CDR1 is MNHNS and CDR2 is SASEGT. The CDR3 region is CAISEDPRSEQYF. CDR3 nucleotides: TGTGCCATCAGTGAGGACCCGAGGAGCGAGCAGTACTTC.

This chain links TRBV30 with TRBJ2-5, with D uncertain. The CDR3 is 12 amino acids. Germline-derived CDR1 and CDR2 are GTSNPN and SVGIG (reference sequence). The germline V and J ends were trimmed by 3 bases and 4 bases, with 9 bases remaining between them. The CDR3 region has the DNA TGTGCCTGGAGCGCCACCGGAGAGACCCAGTACTTC. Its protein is CAWSATGETQYF.

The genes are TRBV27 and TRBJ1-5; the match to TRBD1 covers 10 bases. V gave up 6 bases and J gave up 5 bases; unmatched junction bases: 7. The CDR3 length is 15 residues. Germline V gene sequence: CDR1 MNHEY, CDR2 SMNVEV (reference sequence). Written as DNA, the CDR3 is TGTGCCAGCAGCCCGGGACAGGGGACTTATCAGCCCCAGCATTTT. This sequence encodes CASSPGQGTYQPQHF.

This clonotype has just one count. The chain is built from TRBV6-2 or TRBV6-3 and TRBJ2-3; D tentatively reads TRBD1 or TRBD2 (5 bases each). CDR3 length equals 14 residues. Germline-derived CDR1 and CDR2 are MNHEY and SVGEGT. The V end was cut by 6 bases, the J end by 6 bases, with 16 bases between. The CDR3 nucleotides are TGTGCCAGCAGCCCCAGAGGGGAGACGGATACGCAGTATTTT. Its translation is CASSPRGETDTQYF.

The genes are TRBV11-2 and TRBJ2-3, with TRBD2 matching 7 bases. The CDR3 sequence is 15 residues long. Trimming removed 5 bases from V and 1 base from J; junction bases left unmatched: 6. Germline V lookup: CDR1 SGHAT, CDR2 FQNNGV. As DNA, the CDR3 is TGTGCCAGCAGCCTCAAGAGCGGGGGCACAGATACGCAGTATTTT. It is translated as CASSLKSGGTDTQYF.

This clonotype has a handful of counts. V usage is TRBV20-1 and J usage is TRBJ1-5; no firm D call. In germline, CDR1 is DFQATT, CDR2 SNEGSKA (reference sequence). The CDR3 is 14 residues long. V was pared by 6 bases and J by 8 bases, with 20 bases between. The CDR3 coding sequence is TGCAGTGCCAGTTACCCCTCCAGTGGAAAGCCCCAGCATTTT. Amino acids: CSASYPSSGKPQHF.

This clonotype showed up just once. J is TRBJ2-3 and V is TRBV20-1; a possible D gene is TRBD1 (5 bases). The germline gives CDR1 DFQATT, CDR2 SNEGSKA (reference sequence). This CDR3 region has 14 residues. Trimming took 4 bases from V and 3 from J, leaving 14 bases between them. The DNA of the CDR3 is TGCAGTGCTATTGACAGAGGTAGTACAGATACGCAGTATTTT. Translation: CSAIDRGSTDTQYF.

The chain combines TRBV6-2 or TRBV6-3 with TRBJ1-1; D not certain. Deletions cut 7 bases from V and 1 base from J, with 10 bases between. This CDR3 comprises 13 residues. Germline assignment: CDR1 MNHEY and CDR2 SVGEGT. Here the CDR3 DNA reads TGTGCCAGCATCTACCGGGGGAACACTGAAGCTTTCTTT. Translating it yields CASIYRGNTEAFF.